Listed below are T cell receptor beta chains from one sample, sequenced in a study of T cell responses to AZD1222 COVID-19 vaccine. The method was immunoSEQ multiplex PCR; TCRdb's version includes in-frame clones alone and lacks a portion of them. The sample includes roughly 60,000 clones, about 74% of them seen just once. The input for sequencing was peripheral blood, taken 28 days after the second AZD1222 dose. These receptors all stem from an adult who received the AZD1222 COVID-19 vaccine. CDR3s include the opening cysteine and the closing phenylalanine or tryptophan. D genes are given only for firm matches. Size values are once, few and many counts, or a class for expanded clones, and some rows have none.

V gene,D gene,CDR3 length,J gene,clone size,CDR3 DNA,CDR3 protein
TRBV6-6,.,14,TRBJ2-7,.,TGTGCCAGCAGTTACTCAGAGGGGTCCTACGAGCAGTACTTC,CASSYSEGSYEQYF
TRBV18,TRBD1,14,TRBJ1-6,.,TGTGCCAGCTCACCACGGGACAGAGATTCACCCCTCCACTTT,CASSPRDRDSPLHF
TRBV3-1/TRBV3-2,TRBD1,15,TRBJ1-1,.,TGTGCCAGCAGCCCGCGGGACAGGTCTGAATCTGAAGCTTTCTTT,CASSPRDRSESEAFF
TRBV13,TRBD2,15,TRBJ2-7,.,TGTGCCAGCAGCCGGCGTAGCGGGGGACTCTACGAGCAGTACTTC,CASSRRSGGLYEQYF
TRBV5-5,TRBD2,16,TRBJ2-1,few,TGTGCCAGCAGCTTGAGGGGTAGCGGGGCTTACAATGAGCAGTTCTTC,CASSLRGSGAYNEQFF
TRBV7-2,.,14,TRBJ2-1,.,TGTGCCAGCAGCCCCAGATGGGGGGACAATGAGCAGTTCTTC,CASSPRWGDNEQFF
TRBV28,.,15,TRBJ1-5,.,TGTGCCAGCAGCCCGGGAGGGGGGGAAGATCAGCCCCAGCATTTT,CASSPGGGEDQPQHF
TRBV7-8,.,14,TRBJ2-7,.,TGTGCCAGCAGCCCACAGGTTACCTCCTACGAGCAGTACTTC,CASSPQVTSYEQYF
TRBV5-1,TRBD1,14,TRBJ1-1,.,TGCGCCAGCAGCTTGGCCCCCACAGGGGCTGAAGCTTTCTTT,CASSLAPTGAEAFF
TRBV28,.,15,TRBJ1-6,.,TGTGCCAGCAGTAGGGGTAGCTCCTATAATTCACCCCTCCACTTT,CASSRGSSYNSPLHF
TRBV18,TRBD2,15,TRBJ2-5,.,TGTGCCAGCTCACCACCGGGACTAGCTCAGGAGACCCAGTACTTC,CASSPPGLAQETQYF
TRBV30,.,12,TRBJ1-1,.,TGTGCCTGGAGCCCGAACAGGAGGGCAGCTTTCTTT,CAWSPNRRAAFF
TRBV5-5,TRBD2,13,TRBJ2-4,.,TGTGCCAGCAGCTTGTTAGGGAGGGACATTCAGTACTTC,CASSLLGRDIQYF
TRBV24-1,TRBD2,16,TRBJ2-1,.,TGTGCCACCAGTGATCCCGGGACTAGCTCCGACAATGAGCAGTTCTTC,CATSDPGTSSDNEQFF
TRBV19,TRBD1,14,TRBJ1-4,.,TGTGCCAGTAGTGAGGGACAGCTGAATGAAAAACTGTTTTTT,CASSEGQLNEKLFF
TRBV12-3/TRBV12-4,.,13,TRBJ2-1,.,TGTGCCAGCAGTTTGGGGGTGCCCAATGAGCAGTTCTTC,CASSLGVPNEQFF
TRBV5-1,TRBD1,16,TRBJ1-5,.,TGCGCCAGCAGCGAATCTACCGGGACAGGGGAACAGCCCCAGCATTTT,CASSESTGTGEQPQHF
TRBV10-3,.,13,TRBJ2-3,.,TGTGCCATCAGTGATAAGCACGGGCATACGCAGTATTTT,CAISDKHGHTQYF
TRBV19,TRBD1,13,TRBJ1-2,.,TGTGCCAGTAGTCGGACAGGGGGCTATGGCTACACCTTC,CASSRTGGYGYTF
TRBV3-1/TRBV3-2,.,14,TRBJ1-3,.,TGTGCCAGCAGCCAAAGGGTCTCTGGAAACACCATATATTTT,CASSQRVSGNTIYF
TRBV4-2,TRBD1,14,TRBJ1-6,few,TGTGCCAGCAGCTCAAGTGACAGGGCTTCACCCCTCCACTTT,CASSSSDRASPLHF
TRBV19,TRBD1,15,TRBJ1-2,.,TGTGCCAGTAGTATCGACTACAGGGGAAACTATGGCTACACCTTC,CASSIDYRGNYGYTF
TRBV2,.,14,TRBJ2-7,few,TGTGCCAGCAGTCTGGGTCTCCTCTCCTACGAGCAGTACTTC,CASSLGLLSYEQYF
TRBV29-1,.,16,TRBJ2-1,.,TGCAGCGTTGAAGGGGACATGACATCCACATACAATGAGCAGTTCTTC,CSVEGDMTSTYNEQFF
TRBV6-6,TRBD2,14,TRBJ2-1,.,TGTGCCAGCAGCCTTCTAGCGGGGCGTAATGAGCAGTTCTTC,CASSLLAGRNEQFF
TRBV7-6,.,13,TRBJ1-3,once,TGTGCCAGCAGCTTAGGCCCCGGAAACACCATATATTTT,CASSLGPGNTIYF